This T cell receptor beta chain was found in a study of T cell responses to AZD1222 COVID-19 vaccine. Germline V CDR1 and CDR2: DFQATT, SNEGSKA (reference sequence). Trimming left V 2 bases short and J 5 bases short, with 6 bases between. The CDR3 is 11 amino acids. Sequencing was performed with immunoSEQ multiplex PCR; in TCRdb, only in-frame clones are kept and a portion is missing. This sample has some 81,000 clones, with approximately 83% found just once. The receptor's source is an adult who received the AZD1222 COVID-19 vaccine. The specimen comprised peripheral blood, sampled 28 days after the second AZD1222 dose. This chain joins TRBV20-1 and TRBJ2-5, with D possibly TRBD2 on 5 matching bases. Here the CDR3 DNA reads TGCAGTGCTAGATCGGGGGAGACCCAGTACTTC. It yields the protein CSARSGETQYF.